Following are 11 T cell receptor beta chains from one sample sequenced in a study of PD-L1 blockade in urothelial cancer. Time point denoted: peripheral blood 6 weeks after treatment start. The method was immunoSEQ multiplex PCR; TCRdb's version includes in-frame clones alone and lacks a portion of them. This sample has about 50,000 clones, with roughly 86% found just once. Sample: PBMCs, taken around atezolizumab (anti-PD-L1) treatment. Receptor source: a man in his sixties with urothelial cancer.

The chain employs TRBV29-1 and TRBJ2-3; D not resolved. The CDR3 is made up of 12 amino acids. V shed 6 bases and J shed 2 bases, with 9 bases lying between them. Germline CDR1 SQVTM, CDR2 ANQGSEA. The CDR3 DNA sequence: TGCAGCGTCCTCCCTACCACAGATACGCAGTATTTT. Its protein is CSVLPTTDTQYF.

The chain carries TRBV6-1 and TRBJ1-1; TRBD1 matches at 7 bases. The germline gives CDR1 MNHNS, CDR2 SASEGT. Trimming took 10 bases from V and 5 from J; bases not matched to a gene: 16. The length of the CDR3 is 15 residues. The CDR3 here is CAIKGDSWRDTEAFF. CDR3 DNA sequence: TGTGCCATCAAGGGGGACAGCTGGAGGGATACTGAAGCTTTCTTT.

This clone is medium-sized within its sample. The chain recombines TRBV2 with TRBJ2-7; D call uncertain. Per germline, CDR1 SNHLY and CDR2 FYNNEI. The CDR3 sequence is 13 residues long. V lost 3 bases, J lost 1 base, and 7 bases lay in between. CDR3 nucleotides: TGTGCCAGCAGTGATGTACAGTCCTACGAGCAGTACTTC. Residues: CASSDVQSYEQYF. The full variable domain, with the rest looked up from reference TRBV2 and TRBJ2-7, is EPEVTQTPSHQVTQMGQEVILRCVPISNHLYFYWYRQILGQKVEFLVSFYNNEISEKSEIFDDQFSVERPDGSNFTLKIRSTKLEDSAMYFCASSDVQSYEQYFGPGTRLTVT.

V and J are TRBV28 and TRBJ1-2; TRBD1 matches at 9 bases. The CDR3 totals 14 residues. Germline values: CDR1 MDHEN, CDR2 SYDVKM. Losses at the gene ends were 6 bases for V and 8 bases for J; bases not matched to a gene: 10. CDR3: CASRFTGTGQGYTF. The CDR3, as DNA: TGTGCCAGCAGATTTACTGGGACAGGGCAAGGCTACACCTTC.

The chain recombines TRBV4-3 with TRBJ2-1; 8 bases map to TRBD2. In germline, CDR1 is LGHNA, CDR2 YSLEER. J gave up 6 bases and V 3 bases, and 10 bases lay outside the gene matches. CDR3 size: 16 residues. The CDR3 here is CASSHSPGLGPNEQFF. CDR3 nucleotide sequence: TGCGCCAGCAGCCATTCCCCGGGACTAGGTCCCAATGAGCAGTTCTTC.

In DNA form, the CDR3 reads TGTGCCAGCAGCCCATATGGAGGTTCGGGCACAGATACGCAGTATTTT. This sequence encodes CASSPYGGSGTDTQYF. The chain couples TRBV7-6 to TRBJ2-3, with D possibly matching TRBD2 (5 bases). CDR3 length equals 16 residues. Germline V lookup: CDR1 SGHVS, CDR2 FNYEAQ. V lost 5 bases, J lost 1 base, and 16 bases lay in between.

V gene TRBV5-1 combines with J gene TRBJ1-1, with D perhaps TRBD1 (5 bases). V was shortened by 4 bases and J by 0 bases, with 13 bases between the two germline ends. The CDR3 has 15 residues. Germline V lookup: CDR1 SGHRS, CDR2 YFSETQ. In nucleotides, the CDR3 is TGCGCCAGCAGCCGAATCGGGACTCTGAACACTGAAGCTTTCTTT. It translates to CASSRIGTLNTEAFF.

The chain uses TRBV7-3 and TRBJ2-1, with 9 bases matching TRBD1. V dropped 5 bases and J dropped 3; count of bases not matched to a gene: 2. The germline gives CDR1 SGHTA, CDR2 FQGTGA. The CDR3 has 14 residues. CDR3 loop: CASSLGQGYNEQFF. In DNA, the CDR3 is TGTGCCAGCAGCCTGGGACAGGGCTACAATGAGCAGTTCTTC.

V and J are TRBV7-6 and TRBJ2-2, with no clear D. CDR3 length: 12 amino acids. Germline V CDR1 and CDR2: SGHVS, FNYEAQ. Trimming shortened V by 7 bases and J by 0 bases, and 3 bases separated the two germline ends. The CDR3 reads CASTTNTGELFF. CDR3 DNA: TGTGCCAGCACCACGAACACCGGGGAGCTGTTTTTT. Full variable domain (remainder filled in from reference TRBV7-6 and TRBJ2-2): GAGVSQSPRYKVTKRGQDVALRCDPISGHVSLYWYRQALGQGPEFLTYFNYEAQQDKSGLPNDRFSAERPEGSISTLTIQRTEQRDSAMYRCASTTNTGELFFGEGSRLTVL.

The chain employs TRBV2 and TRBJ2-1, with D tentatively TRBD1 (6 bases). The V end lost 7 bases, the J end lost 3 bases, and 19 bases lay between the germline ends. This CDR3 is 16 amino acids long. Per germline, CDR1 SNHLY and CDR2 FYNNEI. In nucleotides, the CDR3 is TGTGCCAGCATCAGAACGAAGGGGGAAGTCTACAATGAGCAGTTCTTC. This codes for CASIRTKGEVYNEQFF.

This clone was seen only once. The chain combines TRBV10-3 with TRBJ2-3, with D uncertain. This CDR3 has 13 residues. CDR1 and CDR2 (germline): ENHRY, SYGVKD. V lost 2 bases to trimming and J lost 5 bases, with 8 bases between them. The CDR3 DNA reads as TGTGCCATCAGTGAGGCGAGTGGAGATACGCAGTATTTT. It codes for CAISEASGDTQYF.